The source of this TCR beta chain is a study of CD8+CD57+ T cells in acquired aplastic anemia. Study background: An average of 3.2 ug of DNA was obtained from sorted CD4+ and CD8+ cells. Average CD4+ read depth in healthy donors was approximately 11 million reads. Study-wide findings and caveats: Patients and controls shared just under 30 CD8+ CDR3 sequences, highly expressed in patients. Significant differences in CD8+ Simpson's diversity were not observed between patients and controls.

This clonotype was seen only a few times. The antigen is undetermined. CDR3 and TCR beta VDJ profiling relied on genomic DNA as the template. One entry per CDR3 protein results from TCRdb running MiXCR on the reads. This repertoire shows roughly 130,000 distinct CDR3 sequences, 48% found once; its top ten account for roughly 2.6%. Germline CDR1 is SQVTM and CDR2 is ANQGSEA. V lost 7 bases and J lost 3; bases outside the gene matches: 3. The CDR3 extends over 13 amino acids. The sequence came from a human donor in good health, serving as a control. The V and J genes are TRBV29-1 and TRBJ2-3; 11 bases are a match to TRBD2. The specimen sequenced was sorted CD4+, CD8+, or CD8+CD57+ T cells (not recorded which) from PBMCs. The CDR3 region is CSETSGVTDTQYF. The CDR3 DNA follows: TGCAGCGAGACTAGCGGGGTTACAGATACGCAGTATTTT.